The 19 T cell receptor beta chains reported below all come from one sample, sequenced in a study of cytomegalovirus exposure and HLA in healthy donors. 13 Jbeta primers and 60 Vbeta primers were used for the PCR. The repertoire was sequenced with immunoSEQ multiplex PCR; TCRdb's copy has only in-frame clones and lacks some. The table lists approximately 140,000 clones, about 80% of them singletons. Sequencing used PBMCs. The receptors here all came from a woman aged 40 to 55 in good health and CMV-seronegative.

This chain links TRBV7-6 with TRBJ1-6; 9 bases map to TRBD1. J gave up 8 bases and V 4 bases, and 6 bases lay outside the gene matches. The germline CDR1 and CDR2 sequences are SGHVS and FNYEAQ. The CDR3 runs 15 residues. Here the CDR3 DNA reads TGTGCCAGCAGCTATGGACAGGGGATTCATTCACCCCTCCACTTT. The encoded protein is CASSYGQGIHSPLHF.

This clone was detected a few times. The chain links TRBV6-6 to TRBJ1-6; 8 bases agree with TRBD1. V trimming: 9 bases; J trimming: 1 base; junction bases outside the gene matches: 2. The CDR3 length is 14 residues. Germline V CDR1 and CDR2: MNHNY, SVGAGI (reference sequence). CDR3 region: CASQGASYNSPLHF. The CDR3 coding sequence is TGTGCCAGTCAGGGGGCTTCCTATAATTCACCCCTCCACTTT.

The chain links TRBV5-1 to TRBJ2-2; 7 bases agree with TRBD2. Germline V gives CDR1 SGHRS, CDR2 YFSETQ. Losses at the gene ends were 0 bases for V and 7 bases for J; bases not matched to a gene: 9. This CDR3 comprises 16 residues. CDR3 in amino acids: CASSLVRGEVVGELFF. In nucleotides, the CDR3 is TGCGCCAGCAGCTTGGTTCGGGGGGAGGTCGTCGGGGAGCTGTTTTTT.

Details on this clone: The same CDR3 also results from other DNA sequences found in this sample. J is TRBJ2-5 and V is TRBV28; TRBD2 matches at 8 bases. CDR3 size: 14 residues. With 6 bases clipped from V and 1 base from J, the junction kept 4 bases outside the gene matches. CDR1 is MDHEN and CDR2 is SYDVKM in the germline V gene. The CDR3 DNA is TGTGCCAGCAGCCTAAGCGGGGGCCAAGAGACCCAGTACTTC. It codes for CASSLSGGQETQYF.

This clone was detected once. This chain joins TRBV27 and TRBJ2-5; D possibly corresponds to TRBD2 (5 bases). Germline lookup yields CDR1 MNHEY and CDR2 SMNVEV (reference sequence). The CDR3 length is 13 residues. V lost 3 bases and J lost 5, with 10 bases in between. CDR3 nucleotides: TGTGCCAGCAGTTTGGCGGGCGCGGAGACCCAGTACTTC. It translates to CASSLAGAETQYF.

The chain combines TRBV7-2 with TRBJ2-1, with a tentative D call TRBD2 (6 bases). From germline, CDR1 is SGHTA and CDR2 FQGNSA. V shed 1 base and J shed 7 bases, with 14 bases lying between them. The CDR3 is made up of 15 amino acids. CDR3 DNA sequence: TGTGCCAGCAGCTTAGACCGAGGTGGGGGGAATGAGCAGTTCTTC. Protein: CASSLDRGGGNEQFF.

This chain connects TRBV4-2 to TRBJ2-2; perhaps TRBD1 as D (6 bases). V was trimmed by 0 bases and J by 4 bases, leaving 15 bases between them. Per the germline V gene, CDR1 is LGHNA and CDR2 is YNFKEQ. The CDR3 runs 17 residues. The CDR3 loop reads CASSQEPNRVITGELFF. DNA of the CDR3: TGTGCCAGCAGCCAAGAGCCAAACAGGGTCATCACCGGGGAGCTGTTTTTT.

This chain connects TRBV4-1 to TRBJ1-4; 7 bases are a match to TRBD1. V lost 3 bases, J lost 7 bases, and 17 bases stayed unmatched. CDR1 is MGHRA, CDR2 YSYEKL, per germline. CDR3 length: 18 amino acids. The DNA for the CDR3 is TGCGCCAGCAGCCAGGGGTGGAACAGGGGAGAAGGGACTGAAAAACTGTTTTTT. This sequence encodes CASSQGWNRGEGTEKLFF.

This sequence joins TRBV13 and TRBJ2-2; 12 bases are shared with TRBD2. Germline V gives CDR1 PRHDT, CDR2 FYEKMQ (reference sequence). With V trimmed by 3 bases and J by 3 bases, 2 bases remained unmatched. The CDR3 runs 16 residues. This CDR3 is CASSLRLAGDTGELFF. The CDR3 DNA reads TGTGCCAGCAGCTTGAGACTAGCGGGGGACACCGGGGAGCTGTTTTTT.

Ten or more counts support this clone. The CDR3 is CASSPPTDPNEKLFF. The DNA of the CDR3 is TGTGCCAGCAGCCCACCAACAGACCCCAATGAAAAACTGTTTTTT. The gene calls are TRBV7-9 and TRBJ1-4; D is uncertain. This CDR3 has 15 amino acids. Looked up from germline, CDR1 is SEHNR and CDR2 is FQNEAQ (reference sequence). With 5 bases removed from V and 5 bases from J, the gap between germline ends came to 15 bases.

The V gene is TRBV9, the J gene TRBJ2-1; 10 bases agree with TRBD2. V shed 4 bases, J shed 3 bases, and the junction held 10 bases outside the gene matches. CDR1 and CDR2 (germline): SGDLS, YYNGEE. The CDR3 is made up of 17 amino acids. CDR3 region: CASSPPKGLALYNEQFF. CDR3 coding DNA: TGTGCCAGCAGCCCGCCGAAGGGACTAGCGCTCTACAATGAGCAGTTCTTC.

Worth noting for this clone: An end of the junction differs from the germline gene, which may be a read error. V usage is TRBV7-9 and J usage is TRBJ2-1, with TRBD1 as a possible D gene (5 bases). CDR1 and CDR2 (germline): SEHNR, FQNEAQ (reference sequence). The length of the CDR3 is 12 residues. Written as DNA, the CDR3 is TGTTCCAGCAGCTTAGAGGACACAGGACGGTTCTTC. The encoded protein is CSSSLEDTGRFF.

The CDR3 DNA reads as TGCGCCAGCAGCTTGGAGCGGGGGAACTACAATGAGCAGTTCTTC. Protein: CASSLERGNYNEQFF. V gene TRBV5-1 combines with J gene TRBJ2-1, with 8 positions matching TRBD2. Trimming cost V 0 bases and J 3 bases; bases outside gene matches: 2. The germline CDR1 and CDR2 sequences are SGHRS and YFSETQ. CDR3 length: 15 residues.

The chain couples TRBV6-5 to TRBJ2-7; possibly TRBD1 for D (6 bases). This CDR3 region has 14 residues. The V gene's germline CDR1 is MNHEY and CDR2 SVGAGI. V was cut by 6 bases and J by 1 base, with 13 bases left in between. CDR3 in amino acids: CASSLTGRSYEQYF. The CDR3 bases are TGTGCCAGCAGCCTCACAGGGAGATCCTACGAGCAGTACTTC.

V usage is TRBV27 and J usage is TRBJ2-7; TRBD2 matches at 9 bases. V dropped 3 bases and J dropped 0; count of bases not matched to a gene: 0. Germline V CDR1 and CDR2: MNHEY, SMNVEV (reference sequence). The CDR3 loop spans 14 amino acids. DNA of the CDR3: TGTGCCAGCAGTTTTAGCGGGGGCTCCTACGAGCAGTACTTC. Its translation is CASSFSGGSYEQYF.

J is TRBJ2-7 and V is TRBV4-3; 8 bases align to TRBD2. Germline V lookup: CDR1 LGHNA, CDR2 YSLEER. The J segment lost 0 bases and the V segment lost 0 bases, leaving 7 bases of the junction unmatched. This CDR3 has 17 amino acids. CDR3 in DNA: TGCGCCAGCAGCCAAGATAGAATAGCGGGGTACTCCTACGAGCAGTACTTC. It translates to CASSQDRIAGYSYEQYF.

This clone was found once. The V call is TRBV9, the J call TRBJ2-4, with a weak D call TRBD2 (5 bases). V lost 0 bases and J lost 1, with 11 bases in between. The CDR3 spans 16 residues. Germline V lookup: CDR1 SGDLS, CDR2 YYNGEE. The CDR3 sequence: CASSVGAGAAKNIQYF. In DNA, the CDR3 is TGTGCCAGCAGCGTAGGGGCGGGTGCGGCCAAAAACATTCAGTACTTC.

The chain carries TRBV7-2 and TRBJ1-6, with 7 bases identical to TRBD1. In germline, CDR1 is SGHTA, CDR2 FQGNSA. J was trimmed by 9 bases and V by 6 bases; bases with no gene match: 8. The CDR3 length is 14 residues. CDR3 in DNA: TGTGCCAGCAGTCTCGGACAGGTTGGTTCACCCCTCCACTTT. The encoded protein is CASSLGQVGSPLHF. Full variable domain (outside the CDR3, taken from reference TRBV7-2 and TRBJ1-6): GAGVSQSPSNKVTEKGKDVELRCDPISGHTALYWYRQSLGQGLEFLIYFQGNSAPDKSGLPSDRFSAERTGGSVSTLTIQRTQQEDSAVYLCASSLGQVGSPLHFGNGTRLTVT.

This clone showed up just a few times. V is TRBV18 and J is TRBJ2-3, with TRBD2 as a possible D gene (5 bases). This CDR3 spans 14 amino acids. V was cut by 4 bases and J by 2 bases, with 10 bases left in between. Germline CDR1 and CDR2: KGHSH and LQKENI. CDR3 bases: TGTGCCAGCTCACTCCGGGAAAACACAGATACGCAGTATTTT. Translation: CASSLRENTDTQYF.